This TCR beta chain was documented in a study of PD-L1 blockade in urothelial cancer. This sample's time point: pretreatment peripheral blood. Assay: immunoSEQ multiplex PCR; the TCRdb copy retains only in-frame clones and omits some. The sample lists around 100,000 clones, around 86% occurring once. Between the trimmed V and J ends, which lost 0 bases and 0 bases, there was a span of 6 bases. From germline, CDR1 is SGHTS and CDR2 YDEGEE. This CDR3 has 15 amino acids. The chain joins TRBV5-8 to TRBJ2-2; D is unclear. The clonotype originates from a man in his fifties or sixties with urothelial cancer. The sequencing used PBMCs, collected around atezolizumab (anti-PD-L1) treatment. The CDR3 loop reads CASSLDQTNTGELFF. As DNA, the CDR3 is TGTGCCAGCAGCTTGGATCAGACGAACACCGGGGAGCTGTTTTTT.